This T cell receptor (beta chain) was identified in a study of shared clonotypes between healthy human individuals. This CDR3 contains 14 residues. V gave up 4 bases and J gave up 1 base, with 10 bases separating them. The germline V gene encodes CDR1 SGHRS and CDR2 YFSETQ. TCRdb keeps only in-frame clones here, not all; method: immunoSEQ multiplex PCR. The table lists around 370,000 clones, roughly 96% of them singletons. Specimen: memory CD8+ T cells sorted from blood. Noted subset: CD45RO+ cells pooled with CCR7-negative TemRA cells. The genes are TRBV5-1 and TRBJ2-3; perhaps TRBD2 as D (5 bases). The sequence was obtained from a man younger than 45 in good health. The CDR3 nucleotides are TGCGCCAGCAGCGTCGGTAGCGGCACAGATACGCAGTATTTT. It specifies CASSVGSGTDTQYF.